These 2 T cell receptor beta chains originate from one sample sequenced in a study of spatial heterogeneity in lung cancer. As for time point: sample taken at primary tumor resection. TCRdb analysed the 5' RACE reads with MiXCR anew, one entry per CDR3 protein. The sample yields 2,500 to 3,500 distinct CDR3 sequences, more than 15% seen once. The sample was normal lung tissue next to the tumor, taken at surgery. The receptors come from a male donor with early-stage non-small cell lung cancer.

V gene TRBV30 combines with J gene TRBJ2-5; tentatively, D is TRBD2 (5 bases). The CDR3 spans 15 residues. Per the germline V gene, CDR1 is GTSNPN and CDR2 is SVGIG (reference sequence). V lost 2 bases and J lost 5, with 18 bases in between. The CDR3: CAWSSLAGVGETQYF. The CDR3 nucleotides read TGTGCCTGGAGTTCCCTGGCGGGTGTTGGGGAGACCCAGTACTTC.

In its sample, this clonotype ranks as medium-sized. The rearrangement uses TRBV10-3 and TRBJ2-7, with TRBD1 matching over 11 bases. The germline gives CDR1 ENHRY, CDR2 SYGVKD. The CDR3 runs to 14 residues. With 4 bases clipped from V and 6 bases from J, the junction kept 5 bases outside the gene matches. CDR3 loop: CAISGGGQGVEQYF. The CDR3 coding sequence is TGTGCCATCAGTGGAGGGGGACAGGGGGTCGAGCAGTACTTC.